The 11 T cell receptor beta chains below come from one sample, sequenced in a study of T cell repertoires in cytomegalovirus infection. Their antigens remain unidentified. TCRdb independently ran MiXCR on the reads; one entry per CDR3 protein. The table lists about 920,000 distinct CDR3 sequences, about a third of them singletons. The specimen comprised cultured CD8+ T cells from PBMCs, sampled from culture after CMV antigen stimulation. These receptors were collected from a human donor in good health (CMV status not recorded). Some clones in this sample may be carry-over from other donors' samples.

This clonotype was detected only a few times. This chain links TRBV9 with TRBJ1-1, with unresolved D. The CDR3 has 15 amino acids. Germline CDR1 SGDLS, CDR2 YYNGEE. Trimming cost V 0 bases and J 0 bases, with 9 bases left between them. Here the CDR3 DNA reads TGTGCCAGCAGCGTAGAGGGCCGCTTGAACACTGAAGCTTTCTTT. It encodes CASSVEGRLNTEAFF.

This CDR3 is CASSTGGQTGPLHF. CDR3 nucleotide sequence: TGTGCCAGCAGCACGGGGGGACAAACGGGTCCCCTCCACTTT. V is TRBV5-6 and J is TRBJ1-6; TRBD1 might be the D (6 bases). The V and J ends lost 4 bases and 13 bases respectively, with 18 bases between them. CDR3 length equals 14 residues. The germline V gene has CDR1 SGHDT and CDR2 YYEEEE. Full variable domain (rest looked up from reference TRBV5-6 and TRBJ1-6): DAGVTQSPTHLIKTRGQQVTLRCSPKSGHDTVSWYQQALGQGPQFIFQYYEEEERQRGNFPDRFSGHQFPNYSSELNVNALLLGDSALYLCASSTGGQTGPLHFGNGTRLTVT.

This chain joins TRBV7-9 and TRBJ2-1, with TRBD1 as a possible D gene (6 bases). The CDR3 covers 13 residues. Germline-derived CDR1 and CDR2 are SEHNR and FQNEAQ (reference sequence). Trimming removed 2 bases at V and 9 bases at J, with 11 bases between. Here the CDR3 DNA reads TGTGCCAGCAGCTTATCAGGGGCGATTGAGCAGTTCTTC. This translates into CASSLSGAIEQFF.

A single count supports this clonotype. The genes are TRBV11-2 and TRBJ2-5; 7 nucleotides line up with TRBD1. CDR1 and CDR2 from the germline V gene are SGHAT and FQNNGV. V dropped 3 bases and J dropped 1; count of bases not matched to a gene: 5. CDR3 length: 15 amino acids. The CDR3 DNA is TGTGCCAGCAGCTTGGGACAGAGTATCCAAGAGACCCAGTACTTC. It translates to CASSLGQSIQETQYF.

This sequence joins TRBV6-2 or TRBV6-3 and TRBJ1-5; D is unresolved. The CDR3 has 17 residues. The germline V and J ends were trimmed by 6 bases and 2 bases, with 20 bases remaining between them. CDR1 and CDR2 from the germline V gene are MNHEY and SVGEGT. The CDR3 nucleotides read TGTGCCAGCAGCACTCCGACGCGAATGCCCGGCAATCAGCCCCAGCATTTT. This codes for CASSTPTRMPGNQPQHF.

The chain links TRBV7-9 to TRBJ2-6; 10 positions agree with TRBD1. The CDR3 has 15 amino acids. V gave up 5 bases and J gave up 4 bases; unmatched junction bases: 2. Germline assignment: CDR1 SEHNR and CDR2 FQNEAQ (reference sequence). This CDR3 reads CASSRTGGGANVLTF. The DNA for the CDR3 is TGTGCCAGCAGCCGGACAGGGGGGGGGGCCAACGTCCTGACTTTC.

The chain combines TRBV27 with TRBJ2-5; 10 bases are shared with TRBD1. CDR1 and CDR2 from the germline V gene are MNHEY and SMNVEV (reference sequence). The CDR3 has 14 residues. With V trimmed by 4 bases and J by 4 bases, 3 bases remained unmatched. The CDR3 region is CASSWTGGTETQYF. CDR3 in DNA: TGTGCCAGCAGTTGGACAGGGGGTACAGAGACCCAGTACTTC.

The chain recombines TRBV20-1 with TRBJ2-5, with 9 nucleotides matching TRBD2. V shed 3 bases and J 3 bases; nucleotides not matched to a gene: 14. In germline, CDR1 is DFQATT, CDR2 SNEGSKA (reference sequence). CDR3 length: 17 amino acids. In DNA, the CDR3 is TGCAGTGCTAGCCGCCTACGTCTGGCTAGCGGGGAAGAGACCCAGTACTTC. This codes for CSASRLRLASGEETQYF.

This clonotype came up many times. The rearrangement joins TRBV9 to TRBJ1-1, with a possible D match to TRBD1 (5 bases). CDR1 SGDLS and CDR2 YYNGEE come from the germline V gene. This CDR3 comprises 15 residues. V was clipped by 3 bases and J by 8 bases, with 20 bases between them. In nucleotides, the CDR3 is TGTGCCAGCAGCGAATCCTCACAGGAGCCCGGGGAAGCTTTCTTT. As protein: CASSESSQEPGEAFF.

The rearrangement uses TRBV7-9 and TRBJ2-1; perhaps D is TRBD1 or TRBD2 (6 bases each). This CDR3 spans 15 amino acids. V was pared by 5 bases and J by 2 bases, with 13 bases between. CDR1 and CDR2 from the germline V gene are SEHNR and FQNEAQ (reference sequence). Here the CDR3 DNA reads TGTGCCAGCAGCCAGCGGGCAGGGGCCTACAATGAGCAGTTCTTC. Amino acid sequence: CASSQRAGAYNEQFF.

V gene TRBV6-1 combines with J gene TRBJ1-2; D unresolved. This CDR3 has 15 residues. CDR1 and CDR2 (germline): MNHNS, SASEGT. Trimming left V 2 bases short and J 8 bases short, with 18 bases between. This CDR3 reads CASSERTAGMRGYTF. CDR3 coding DNA: TGTGCCAGCAGTGAACGAACCGCCGGGATGAGAGGCTACACCTTC.